The 14 T cell receptor beta chains listed next were all sequenced from one sample in a study of T-cell memory formation after mild COVID-19. TCRdb reanalysed the 5' RACE reads using MiXCR and keeps one entry per CDR3 protein. The top ten clones hold under 15% of a sample with around 410,000 distinct CDR3 sequences, 23% of them seen once. Source material: PBMCs or a T cell subset sorted from them (not recorded which). The receptors here all came from an adult woman who had mild COVID-19 (a few samples of this study predate the infection). Cell type and time point are not known.

The V call is TRBV7-3, the J call TRBJ2-5, with D possibly TRBD1 on 6 matching bases. This CDR3 spans 15 amino acids. From germline, CDR1 is SGHTA and CDR2 FQGTGA. Trimming stripped 5 bases from V and 0 bases from J, with 13 bases between. The CDR3 DNA reads TGTGCCAGCAGCCCAGGGGTGTCGTACCAAGAGACCCAGTACTTC. This translates into CASSPGVSYQETQYF.

This clonotype was seen a handful of times. V usage is TRBV30 and J usage is TRBJ2-7; TRBD1 matches at 8 bases. CDR1 and CDR2 (germline): GTSNPN, SVGIG (reference sequence). The ends lost 7 bases at V and 4 bases at J; junction bases unmatched: 12. The CDR3 runs 14 residues. The CDR3 DNA reads TGTGCCTCGCACCCGACAGGGGACTCTTACGAGCAGTACTTC. It codes for CASHPTGDSYEQYF.

This clonotype was seen many times. The chain is built from TRBV9 and TRBJ2-1; the D gene could be TRBD1 or TRBD2 (5 bases each). CDR3 length: 15 amino acids. V lost 0 bases to trimming and J lost 7 bases, with 14 bases between them. Germline loops: CDR1 SGDLS, CDR2 YYNGEE. The CDR3 spells CASSVGGTVRNEQFF. CDR3 sequence (DNA): TGTGCCAGCAGCGTAGGTGGGACCGTGCGGAATGAGCAGTTCTTC.

This clonotype was seen a handful of times. The chain joins TRBV7-9 to TRBJ2-1; 9 bases line up with TRBD2. Germline-derived CDR1 and CDR2 are SEHNR and FQNEAQ (reference sequence). The J segment lost 4 bases and the V segment lost 5 bases, leaving 9 bases of the junction unmatched. The CDR3 has 16 amino acids. The CDR3 nucleotides read TGTGCCAGCAGCCAGAGGGCGGGGGGGCTGTACAATGAGCAGTTCTTC. This translates into CASSQRAGGLYNEQFF.

The rearrangement uses TRBV9 and TRBJ2-7; 7 bases map to TRBD2. Germline V gives CDR1 SGDLS, CDR2 YYNGEE. V dropped 3 bases and J dropped 6; count of bases not matched to a gene: 12. The CDR3 contains 15 residues. This CDR3 reads CASSGRGDVPLEQYF. DNA of the CDR3: TGTGCCAGCAGCGGCCGGGGGGACGTCCCCCTCGAGCAGTACTTC. The full variable domain, with the rest looked up from reference TRBV9 and TRBJ2-7, is DSGVTQTPKHLITATGQRVTLRCSPRSGDLSVYWYQQSLDQGLQFLIQYYNGEERAKGNILERFSAQQFPDLHSELNLSSLELGDSALYFCASSGRGDVPLEQYFGPGTRLTVT.

The rearrangement uses TRBV12-3 or TRBV12-4 and TRBJ2-2; D is perhaps TRBD1 (5 bases). The CDR3 runs 15 residues. V shed 2 bases and J shed 1 base, with 8 bases lying between them. The CDR3 bases are TGTGCCAGCAGTTTATGGGGCCAGAACACCGGGGAGCTGTTTTTT. Encoded protein: CASSLWGQNTGELFF.

The chain carries TRBV11-2 and TRBJ2-1; D may be TRBD1 or TRBD2 (5 bases each). Trimming removed 0 bases at V and 2 bases at J, with 8 bases between. Germline CDR1 SGHAT, CDR2 FQNNGV. CDR3 size: 15 residues. The CDR3: CASSLDRGAYNEQFF. In nucleotides, the CDR3 is TGTGCCAGCAGCTTAGATCGGGGCGCCTACAATGAGCAGTTCTTC. The variable domain in full, completed from reference TRBV11-2 and TRBJ2-1, reads EAGVAQSPRYKIIEKRQSVAFWCNPISGHATLYWYQQILGQGPKLLIQFQNNGVVDDSQLPKDRFSAERLKGVDSTLKIQPAKLEDSAVYLCASSLDRGAYNEQFFGPGTRLTVL.

This chain uses TRBV12-3 or TRBV12-4 with TRBJ1-1, with unresolved D. Trimming left V 5 bases short and J 7 bases short, with 14 bases between. The CDR3 is 13 amino acids. CDR3 DNA sequence: TGTGCCAGCAGTCTACGGATGGCCTTTGAAGCTTTCTTT. Amino acid sequence: CASSLRMAFEAFF.

In this sample, this clonotype turned up a few times. The chain carries TRBV6-5 and TRBJ1-1, with 7 positions matching TRBD1. CDR1 MNHEY and CDR2 SVGAGI come from the germline V gene. The V segment lost 4 bases and the J segment 6 bases; nucleotides outside the gene matches: 11. CDR3 length equals 15 residues. In DNA form, the CDR3 reads TGTGCCAGCAGTTTAACAGGGGACTTAAGACCTGAAGCTTTCTTT. This translates into CASSLTGDLRPEAFF.

At least ten counts were recorded for this clonotype. This chain connects TRBV15 to TRBJ2-7; TRBD1 is a possible D gene (5 bases). The CDR3 loop spans 13 amino acids. Germline V gene lookup returns CDR1 LNHNV and CDR2 YYDKDF (reference sequence). Deletions cut 5 bases from V and 2 bases from J, with 10 bases between. As DNA, the CDR3 is TGTGCCACCAGCCGTACAGGAGCCTACGAGCAGTACTTC. Translated, it gives CATSRTGAYEQYF.

This chain links TRBV6-2 or TRBV6-3 with TRBJ2-7; 8 positions match TRBD1. This CDR3 is built from 14 residues. Looked up from germline, CDR1 is MNHEY and CDR2 is SVGEGT. With V trimmed by 6 bases and J by 2 bases, 6 bases remained unmatched. The CDR3 nucleotides read TGTGCCAGCAGGCGGGACAGGATCGCCTACGAGCAGTACTTC. It translates to CASRRDRIAYEQYF.

The chain carries TRBV5-1 and TRBJ2-7; a possible D gene is TRBD2 (7 bases). CDR1 is SGHRS and CDR2 is YFSETQ in the germline V gene. Trimming pared 0 bases from V and 6 bases from J, leaving 13 bases between. This CDR3 is 14 amino acids long. The CDR3 spells CASSLVGGGGEQYF. CDR3 nucleotides: TGCGCCAGCAGCTTGGTCGGGGGAGGGGGCGAGCAGTACTTC. Together with reference TRBV5-1 and TRBJ2-7, the CDR3 gives the full variable domain: KAGVTQTPRYLIKTRGQQVTLSCSPISGHRSVSWYQQTPGQGLQFLFEYFSETQRNKGNFPGRFSGRQFSNSRSEMNVSTLELGDSALYLCASSLVGGGGEQYFGPGTRLTVT.

Ten or more counts support this clonotype. V is TRBV12-3 or TRBV12-4 and J is TRBJ1-3; D is unclear. Trimming stripped 3 bases from V and 0 bases from J, with 3 bases between. The CDR3 is 13 amino acids. CDR3 protein: CASSLGSGNTIYF. CDR3 DNA sequence: TGTGCCAGCAGTTTGGGCTCTGGAAACACCATATATTTT.

This clonotype has only a few counts. The genes are TRBV2 and TRBJ2-1, with 13 positions matching TRBD2. V shed 5 bases, J shed 7 bases, and the junction held 2 bases outside the gene matches. Germline assignment: CDR1 SNHLY and CDR2 FYNNEI. This CDR3 comprises 14 residues. The CDR3 DNA follows: TGTGCCAGCAGTATACTAGCGGGGGGGAATGAGCAGTTCTTC. It translates to CASSILAGGNEQFF. Based on the CDR3 plus reference TRBV2 and TRBJ2-1, the full variable domain is EPEVTQTPSHQVTQMGQEVILRCVPISNHLYFYWYRQILGQKVEFLVSFYNNEISEKSEIFDDQFSVERPDGSNFTLKIRSTKLEDSAMYFCASSILAGGNEQFFGPGTRLTVL.